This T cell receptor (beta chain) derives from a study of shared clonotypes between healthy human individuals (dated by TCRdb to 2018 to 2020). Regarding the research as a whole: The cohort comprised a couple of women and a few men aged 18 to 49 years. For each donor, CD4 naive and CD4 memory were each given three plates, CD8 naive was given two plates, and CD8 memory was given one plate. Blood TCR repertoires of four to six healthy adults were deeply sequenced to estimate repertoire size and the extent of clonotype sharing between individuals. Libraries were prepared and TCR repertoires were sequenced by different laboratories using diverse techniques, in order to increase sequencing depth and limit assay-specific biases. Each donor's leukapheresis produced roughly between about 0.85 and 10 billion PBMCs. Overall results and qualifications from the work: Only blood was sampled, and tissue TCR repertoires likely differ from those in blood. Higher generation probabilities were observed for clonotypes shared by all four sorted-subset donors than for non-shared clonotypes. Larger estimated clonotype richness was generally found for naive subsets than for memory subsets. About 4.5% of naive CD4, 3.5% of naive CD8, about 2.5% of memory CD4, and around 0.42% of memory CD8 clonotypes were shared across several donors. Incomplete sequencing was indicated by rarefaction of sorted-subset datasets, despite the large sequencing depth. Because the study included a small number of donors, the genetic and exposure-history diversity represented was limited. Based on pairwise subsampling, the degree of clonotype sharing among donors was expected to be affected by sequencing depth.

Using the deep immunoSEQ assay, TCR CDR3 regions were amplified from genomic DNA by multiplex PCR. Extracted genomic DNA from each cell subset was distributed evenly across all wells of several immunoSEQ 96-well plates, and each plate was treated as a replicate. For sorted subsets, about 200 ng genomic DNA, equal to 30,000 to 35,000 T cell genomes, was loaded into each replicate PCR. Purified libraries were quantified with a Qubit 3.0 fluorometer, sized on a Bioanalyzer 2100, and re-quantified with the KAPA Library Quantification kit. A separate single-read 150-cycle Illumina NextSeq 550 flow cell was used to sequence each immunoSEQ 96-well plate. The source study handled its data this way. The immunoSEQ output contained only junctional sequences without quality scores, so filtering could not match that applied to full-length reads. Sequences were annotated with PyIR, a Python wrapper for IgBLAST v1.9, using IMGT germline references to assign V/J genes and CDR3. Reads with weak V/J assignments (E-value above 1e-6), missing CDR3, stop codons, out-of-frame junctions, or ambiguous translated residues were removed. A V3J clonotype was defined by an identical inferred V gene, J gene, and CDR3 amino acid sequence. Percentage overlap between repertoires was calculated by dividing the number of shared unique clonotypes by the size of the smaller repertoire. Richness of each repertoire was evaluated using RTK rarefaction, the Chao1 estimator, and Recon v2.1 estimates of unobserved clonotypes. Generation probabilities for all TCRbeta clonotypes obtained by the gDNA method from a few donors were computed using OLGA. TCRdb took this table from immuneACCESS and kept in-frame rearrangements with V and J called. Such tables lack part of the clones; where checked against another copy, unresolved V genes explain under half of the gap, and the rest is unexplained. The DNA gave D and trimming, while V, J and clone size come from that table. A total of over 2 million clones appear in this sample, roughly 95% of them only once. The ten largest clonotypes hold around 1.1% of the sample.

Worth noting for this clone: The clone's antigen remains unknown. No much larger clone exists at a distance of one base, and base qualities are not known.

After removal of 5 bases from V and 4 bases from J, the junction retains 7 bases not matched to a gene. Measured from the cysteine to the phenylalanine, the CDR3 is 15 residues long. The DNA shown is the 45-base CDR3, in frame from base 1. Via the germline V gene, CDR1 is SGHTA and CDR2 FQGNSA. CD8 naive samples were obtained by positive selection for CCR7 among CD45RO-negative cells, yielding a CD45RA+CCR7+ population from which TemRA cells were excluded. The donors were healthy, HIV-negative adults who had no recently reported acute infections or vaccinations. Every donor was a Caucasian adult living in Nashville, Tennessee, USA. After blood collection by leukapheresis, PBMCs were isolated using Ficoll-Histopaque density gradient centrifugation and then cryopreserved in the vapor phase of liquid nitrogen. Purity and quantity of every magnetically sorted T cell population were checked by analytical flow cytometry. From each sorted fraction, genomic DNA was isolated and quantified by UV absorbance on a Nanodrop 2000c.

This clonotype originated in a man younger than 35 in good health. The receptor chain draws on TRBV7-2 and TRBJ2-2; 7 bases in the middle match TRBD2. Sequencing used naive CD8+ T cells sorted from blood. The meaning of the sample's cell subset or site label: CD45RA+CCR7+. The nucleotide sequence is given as TGTGCCAGCAGCATACTAGCGACTGGCACCGGGGAGCTGTTTTTT. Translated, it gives CASSILATGTGELFF.